The subject of this entry is one T cell receptor beta chain. The antigen remains undetermined. These data originate in a study of blood T cells in healthy people across ages. Regarding the study as a whole: Age showed a roughly linear inverse relationship with TCR beta diversity per million T cells.

Primed by a sample-barcoded 5' primer and a J-beta primer mix, a second PCR proceeded for about 6 to 11 cycles. Each cDNA molecule received a tag from a template-switch adaptor that had 12 random nucleotides. Samples each returned at least 3 million CDR3-containing paired-end reads. TCRdb re-analysed the 5' RACE reads in MiXCR, keeping a single row per CDR3 protein. The sample includes roughly 1,800,000 distinct CDR3 sequences, about 49% of them seen just once. Trimming took off 6 bases at V and 2 bases at J, with 11 bases between the two ends. CDR1 and CDR2 (germline): DFQATT, SNEGSKA (reference sequence). The CDR3 totals 13 residues.

The chain has TRBV20-1 and TRBJ2-1, with a possible D match to TRBD1 (5 bases). The sequenced sample consisted of blood. This receptor was obtained from a woman aged 40-49 years in good health. The CDR3 nucleotides read TGCAGTGCCCCGCAGGGTCCCTACAATGAGCAGTTCTTC. Translation: CSAPQGPYNEQFF.